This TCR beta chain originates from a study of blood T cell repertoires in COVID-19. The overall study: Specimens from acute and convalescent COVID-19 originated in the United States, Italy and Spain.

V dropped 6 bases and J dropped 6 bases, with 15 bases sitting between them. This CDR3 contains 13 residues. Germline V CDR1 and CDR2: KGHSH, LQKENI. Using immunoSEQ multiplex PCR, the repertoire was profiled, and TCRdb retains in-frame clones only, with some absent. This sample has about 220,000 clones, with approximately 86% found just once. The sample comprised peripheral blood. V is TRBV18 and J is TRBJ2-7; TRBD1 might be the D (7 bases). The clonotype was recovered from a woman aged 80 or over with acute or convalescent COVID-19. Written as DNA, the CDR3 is TGTGCCAGCTCCGACCAGGGGGGTCTCGAGCAGTACTTC. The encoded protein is CASSDQGGLEQYF.